The next 6 T cell receptor beta chains were all read from a single sample in a study of blood T cell repertoires in COVID-19. Libraries were prepared by immunoSEQ multiplex PCR; TCRdb keeps only in-frame clonotypes and omits some of them. The sample shows about 120,000 clones, about 84% of them seen only once. The specimen was peripheral blood. The receptors come from a man aged 60 to 75 with acute or convalescent COVID-19.

This rearrangement joins TRBV10-2 to TRBJ2-3; 10 nucleotides match TRBD2. After removal of 5 bases from V and 1 base from J, the junction contained 0 bases not matched to a gene. Germline V gives CDR1 WSHSY, CDR2 SAAADI. There are 14 residues in the CDR3. CDR3 residues: CASSLAGGTDTQYF. CDR3 sequence (DNA): TGCGCCAGCAGTCTAGCGGGAGGCACAGATACGCAGTATTTT.

V usage is TRBV9 and J usage is TRBJ1-2; 10 positions agree with TRBD1. The length of the CDR3 is 15 residues. CDR1 and CDR2 (germline): SGDLS, YYNGEE. V dropped 5 bases and J dropped 7; count of bases not matched to a gene: 11. The DNA of the CDR3 is TGTGCCAGCAGTGCTGGGGGACAGGGGATAAGTGGCTACACCTTC. Translating gives CASSAGGQGISGYTF.

J is TRBJ1-2 and V is TRBV28; 9 positions agree with TRBD1. This CDR3 has 15 residues. Germline lookup yields CDR1 MDHEN and CDR2 SYDVKM. Trimming removed 5 bases from V and 3 bases from J; junction bases left unmatched: 7. CDR3 protein: CASSITGGADYGYTF. The CDR3 DNA is TGTGCCAGCAGTATAACAGGGGGCGCCGACTATGGCTACACCTTC.

The chain joins TRBV6-6 to TRBJ2-7, with D perhaps matching TRBD2 (5 bases). Looked up from germline, CDR1 is MNHNY and CDR2 is SVGAGI (reference sequence). Trimming cost V 5 bases and J 2 bases, with 13 bases left between them. The CDR3 has 14 residues. CDR3 sequence reads: CASSPRPGTYEQYF. DNA for the CDR3: TGTGCCAGCAGTCCTCGCCCGGGAACCTACGAGCAGTACTTC.

The V and J genes are TRBV28 and TRBJ1-5; tentative D call: TRBD1 (5 bases). This CDR3 has 13 amino acids. The V end lost 10 bases, the J end lost 3 bases, and 13 bases lay between the germline ends. Germline CDR1 MDHEN, CDR2 SYDVKM. The CDR3 loop is CATKTVFNQPQHF. CDR3 sequence (DNA): TGTGCCACCAAGACAGTTTTCAATCAGCCCCAGCATTTT.

J is TRBJ2-1 and V is TRBV6-5; D is unclear. V lost 6 bases, J lost 1 base, and 7 bases lay in between. This CDR3 contains 13 residues. Germline loops: CDR1 MNHEY, CDR2 SVGAGI. The CDR3 DNA reads TGTGCCAGCAGCGCCACTTCCTACAATGAGCAGTTCTTC. Residues: CASSATSYNEQFF.